This TCR beta chain was sequenced for a study of response to subunit inactivated influenza vaccine. Study observations and caveats: It was suggested by the authors that few new T cells are recruited by each seasonal influenza vaccination.

V shed 7 bases and J shed 0 bases, with 12 bases lying between them. The germline V gene encodes CDR1 KGHDR and CDR2 SFDVKD. The CDR3 spans 14 residues. About this clonotype itself: Antigen unknown.

TCRdb independently ran MiXCR on the RT-PCR reads; one entry per CDR3 protein. The repertoire holds 530,000 or so distinct CDR3 sequences, with roughly 23% as singletons. The chain uses TRBV24-1 and TRBJ2-7, with a weak D call TRBD1 (6 bases). This sequence was found in a man in his fifties or sixties who received an inactivated influenza vaccine. Sequencing used CD4+ T cells sorted from PBMCs, obtained more than 4 days after vaccination. In DNA form, the CDR3 reads TGTGCCACCAGCGCCAGGGGAGACTCCTACGAGCAGTACTTC. Translation gives CATSARGDSYEQYF.